This T cell receptor beta chain comes out of a study of blood T cells in healthy people across ages. Study-wide results and caveats: TCR beta diversity per million T cells fell roughly linearly with age. A strong correlation was found between TCR beta diversity and the percentage of naive T cells. Long-lived donors carried more naive CD4+ cells and greater diversity than aged donors.

A J-beta primer mix and a sample-barcoded 5' primer were used in a second PCR of about 6 to 12 cycles. MiXCR was run by TCRdb on the 5' RACE reads, yielding one entry per CDR3 protein. This table holds 1.5 million or so distinct CDR3 sequences, 35% to 45% found once. Worth noting for this clonotype: No antigen is known for it.

V was shortened by 6 bases and J by 2 bases, with 14 bases between the two germline ends. Germline V gene lookup returns CDR1 DFQATT and CDR2 SNEGSKA (reference sequence). CDR3 length: 13 residues. Total RNA was extracted at no less than 5 micrograms per sample. J is TRBJ2-7 and V is TRBV20-1; D not resolved. Sequences were obtained from blood. This sequence originates from a woman aged 18-29 years in good health. CDR3 DNA sequence: TGCAGTGCCTACAACCCGAGTGCCTACGAGCAGTACTTC. It translates to CSAYNPSAYEQYF.